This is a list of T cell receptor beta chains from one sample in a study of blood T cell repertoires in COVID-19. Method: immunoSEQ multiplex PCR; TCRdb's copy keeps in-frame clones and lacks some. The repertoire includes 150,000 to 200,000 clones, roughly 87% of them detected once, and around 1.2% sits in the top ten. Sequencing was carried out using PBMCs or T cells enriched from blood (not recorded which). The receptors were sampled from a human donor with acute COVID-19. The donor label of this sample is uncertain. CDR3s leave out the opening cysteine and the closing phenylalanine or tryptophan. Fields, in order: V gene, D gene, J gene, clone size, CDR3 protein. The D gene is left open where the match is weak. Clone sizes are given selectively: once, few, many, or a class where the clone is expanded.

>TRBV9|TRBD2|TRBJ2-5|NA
ASSVSGTLSQGTQY
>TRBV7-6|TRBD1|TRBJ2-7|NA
ASSSEGQGTYEQY
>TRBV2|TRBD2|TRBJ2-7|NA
ASRPTGGASYEQY
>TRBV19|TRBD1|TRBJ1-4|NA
ASRTDRGREKLF
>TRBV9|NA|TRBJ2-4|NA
ASSVERGTQY
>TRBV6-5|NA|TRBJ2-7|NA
ASTGQVDSYEQY
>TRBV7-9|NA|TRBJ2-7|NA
ASSLASSYEQY
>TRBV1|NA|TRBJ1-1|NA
TSSQDVQDTNTEAF
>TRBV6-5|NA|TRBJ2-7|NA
ASSYSTGGEQY
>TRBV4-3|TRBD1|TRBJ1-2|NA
ASSQRTGNRGYT
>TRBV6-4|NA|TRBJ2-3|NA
ASSDIAVDTQY
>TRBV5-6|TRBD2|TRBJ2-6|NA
ASSYSFPGTSGANVLT
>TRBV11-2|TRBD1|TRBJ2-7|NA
ASSLGTGLKTYEQY
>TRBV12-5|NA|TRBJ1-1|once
ASGPSGSTEAF
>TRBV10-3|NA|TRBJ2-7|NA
AIGARDSYEQY
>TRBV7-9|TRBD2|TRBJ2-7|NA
ASSWTRTRSSYEQY
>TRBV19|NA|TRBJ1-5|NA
ASTPKGPRGQPQH
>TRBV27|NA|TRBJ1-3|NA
ASRTGSSSGNTIY
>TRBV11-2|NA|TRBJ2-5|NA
ASSLGEEGYQETQY
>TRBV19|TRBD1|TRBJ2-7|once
ASSSPGGRGGGEQY
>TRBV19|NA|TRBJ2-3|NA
ASRSLPSTDTQY
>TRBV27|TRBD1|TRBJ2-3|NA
ASSFVGTGSADTQY
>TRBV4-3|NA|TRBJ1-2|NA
ASSQATGRRGYT
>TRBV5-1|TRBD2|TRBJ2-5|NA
ASSSGLAGGPGETQY
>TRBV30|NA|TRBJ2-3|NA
AWGFRQDASTDTQY
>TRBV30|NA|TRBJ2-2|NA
AWRLIDTGWYSTGELF
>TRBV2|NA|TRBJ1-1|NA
ASRSIRGNTEAF
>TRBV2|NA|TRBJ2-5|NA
ASSAGAGRETQY
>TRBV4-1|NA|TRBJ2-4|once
ASSQFPVLAKNIQY
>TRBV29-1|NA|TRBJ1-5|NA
SVEVVSPSNQPQH
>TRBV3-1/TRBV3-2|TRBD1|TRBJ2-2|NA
ASLIGGRQGRDTGELF
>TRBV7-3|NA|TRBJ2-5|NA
ASSLGLKETQY
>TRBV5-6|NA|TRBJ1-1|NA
ASSLVRRNTEAF
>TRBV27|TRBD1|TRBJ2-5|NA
ASSWGQVDQETQY
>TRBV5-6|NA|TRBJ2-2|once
ASSLVLSHTGELF
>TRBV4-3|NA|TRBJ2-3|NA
ASSQERVDTQY
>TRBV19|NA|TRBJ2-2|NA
ASSILGGELF
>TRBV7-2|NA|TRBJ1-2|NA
ASSSDPSVNYGYT
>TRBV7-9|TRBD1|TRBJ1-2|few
ASSSTGVGYT
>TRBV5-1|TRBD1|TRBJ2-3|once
ASSLDRGRDTQY
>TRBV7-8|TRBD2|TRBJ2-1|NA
ASSSRTSGNNEQF
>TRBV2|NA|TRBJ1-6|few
ASSEEGGRFPLH
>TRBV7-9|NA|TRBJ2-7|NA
ASSFSPGTPASGAYEQY
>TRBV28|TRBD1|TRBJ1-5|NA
ASSSQGARNQPQH
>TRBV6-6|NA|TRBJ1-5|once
ASLPQQGRAQPQH
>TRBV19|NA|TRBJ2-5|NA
ASSMLSSRTQY
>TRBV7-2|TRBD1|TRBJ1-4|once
ASSLGPGTGDEKLF
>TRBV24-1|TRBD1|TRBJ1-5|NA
ATSGTGAYNQPQH
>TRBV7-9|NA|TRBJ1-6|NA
ASSFARGGNSPLH
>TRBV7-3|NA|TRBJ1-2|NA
ASSSWGVRSGGYT
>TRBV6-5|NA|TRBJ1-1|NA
ASSSPWGGNTEAF
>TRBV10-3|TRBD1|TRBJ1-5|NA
AISSGGNQPQH